These T cell receptor beta chains were read from a single sample in a study of radiotherapy plus CTLA-4 blockade in lung cancer. The table came from immunoSEQ multiplex PCR; TCRdb's copy has only in-frame clones and leaves some out. The sample includes around 82,000 clones, about 79% of them seen just once. Here the sequenced sample was peripheral blood, taken from a patient treated with radiotherapy plus ipilimumab. The receptors come from a human donor with non-small cell lung cancer whose response to radiotherapy plus ipilimumab could not be evaluated. Some clones in this sample may be carry-over from other donors' samples. Each CDR3 is given without its conserved first and last residue.

>TRBV9|TRBJ2-1|13
ASSAPYAQGTEQF
>TRBV4-1|TRBJ2-1|15
ASSQPRSTSTDNEQF
>TRBV29-1|TRBJ1-1|11
SAEGSGNTEAF
>TRBV5-1|TRBJ2-1|11
ASSLGSGAEQF
>TRBV7-9|TRBJ1-2|12
ASSLATGFYGYT
>TRBV2|TRBJ2-2|11
ASSGQGAGELF
>TRBV19|TRBJ2-3|13
ASSDASGGPDTQY
>TRBV5-4|TRBJ2-7|13
ASSQRTGLNYEQY
>TRBV6-5|TRBJ2-1|14
ASSYSWLAGGNEQF
>TRBV7-2|TRBJ1-6|13
ASSLVRGVNSPLH
>TRBV4-2|TRBJ2-7|13
ASSSGGTGGYEQY
>TRBV7-2|TRBJ2-7|16
ASSLVSGTGSSSYEQY
>TRBV20-1|TRBJ2-3|9
SATSSDTQY
>TRBV5-1|TRBJ2-1|11
ASSPDRVDRQF
>TRBV6-4|TRBJ1-6|13
ASREEGSYNSPLH
>TRBV28|TRBJ1-5|13
ASSPGGQGGQPQH
>TRBV5-1|TRBJ1-1|13
ASTLLGASNTEAF
>TRBV19|TRBJ2-4|13
ASSPDEARKNIQY
>TRBV6-5|TRBJ2-5|12
ASSHTGGTETQY
>TRBV2|TRBJ1-2|10
ASSEGAFGGT
>TRBV28|TRBJ2-7|9
ASSFADEQY
>TRBV18|TRBJ2-5|15
ASSPLPSTQGTETQY
>TRBV7-3|TRBJ2-7|13
ASSLYPDRTYEQY
>TRBV5-4|TRBJ2-5|12
ASSWGQAKETQY
>TRBV2|TRBJ2-1|12
ASSPMGGYNEQF
>TRBV5-4|TRBJ1-3|13
ASSSQGGSGNTIY
>TRBV4-2|TRBJ2-2|14
ASSQQGARNTGELF
>TRBV5-1|TRBJ1-1|11
ASTLVPETEAF
>TRBV5-1|TRBJ2-7|12
ASSFGAGSYEQY
>TRBV4-2|TRBJ1-2|11
ASSQGRVDGYT
>TRBV30|TRBJ1-1|13
AWVSKGPRNTEAF
>TRBV28|TRBJ2-7|10
ASSLTYYEQY
>TRBV7-7|TRBJ2-5|13
ASSPRAGGRETQY
>TRBV19|TRBJ1-5|14
ASSQHMMGPLQPQH
>TRBV7-2|TRBJ2-1|11
ASSFSSYNEQF
>TRBV2|.|14
ASSEEDRVGSYEQY
>TRBV5-1|TRBJ2-1|10
ASSLVDREQF
>TRBV7-2|TRBJ2-7|12
ASSLGRQGYEQY
>TRBV7-7|TRBJ2-3|13
ASSPTIYSTDTQY
>TRBV5-6|TRBJ1-2|13
ASSLDRSLNYGYT
>TRBV4-3|TRBJ1-2|13
ASSPPGGGPYGYT
>TRBV11-2|TRBJ1-1|13
ASRFGLPGDTEAF
>TRBV7-2|TRBJ2-3|13
ASSFYSGAGDTQY
>TRBV19|TRBJ1-3|15
ASRGAGQLFSGNTIY
>TRBV5-8|TRBJ1-6|15
ASSDRQGSWANSPLH